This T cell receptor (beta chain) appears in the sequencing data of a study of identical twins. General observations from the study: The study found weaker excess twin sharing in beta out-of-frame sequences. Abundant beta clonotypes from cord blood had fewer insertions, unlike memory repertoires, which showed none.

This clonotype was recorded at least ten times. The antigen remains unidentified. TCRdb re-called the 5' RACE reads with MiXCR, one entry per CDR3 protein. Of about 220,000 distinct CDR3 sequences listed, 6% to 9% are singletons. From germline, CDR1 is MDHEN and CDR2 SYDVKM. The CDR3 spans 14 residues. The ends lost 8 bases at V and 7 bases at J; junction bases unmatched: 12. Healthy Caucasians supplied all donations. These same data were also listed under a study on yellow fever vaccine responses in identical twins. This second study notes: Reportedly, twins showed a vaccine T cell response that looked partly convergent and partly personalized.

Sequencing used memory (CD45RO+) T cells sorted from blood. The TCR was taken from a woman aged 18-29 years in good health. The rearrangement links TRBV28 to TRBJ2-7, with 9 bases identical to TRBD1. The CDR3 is CASAVGQGFGEQYF. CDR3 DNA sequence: TGTGCCAGCGCTGTGGGACAGGGTTTTGGTGAGCAGTACTTC.